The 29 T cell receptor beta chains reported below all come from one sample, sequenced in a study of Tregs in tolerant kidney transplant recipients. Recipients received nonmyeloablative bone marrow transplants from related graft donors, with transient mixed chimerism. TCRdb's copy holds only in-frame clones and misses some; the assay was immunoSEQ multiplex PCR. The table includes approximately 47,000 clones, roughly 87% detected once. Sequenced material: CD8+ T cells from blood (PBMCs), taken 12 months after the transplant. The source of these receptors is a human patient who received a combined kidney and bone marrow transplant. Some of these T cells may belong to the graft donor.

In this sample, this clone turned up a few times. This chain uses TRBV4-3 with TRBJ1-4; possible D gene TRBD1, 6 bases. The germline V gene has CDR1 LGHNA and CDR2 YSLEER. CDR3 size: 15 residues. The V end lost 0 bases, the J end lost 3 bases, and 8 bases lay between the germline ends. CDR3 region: CASSQEGAANEKLFF. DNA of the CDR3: TGCGCCAGCAGCCAAGAGGGGGCGGCTAATGAAAAACTGTTTTTT.

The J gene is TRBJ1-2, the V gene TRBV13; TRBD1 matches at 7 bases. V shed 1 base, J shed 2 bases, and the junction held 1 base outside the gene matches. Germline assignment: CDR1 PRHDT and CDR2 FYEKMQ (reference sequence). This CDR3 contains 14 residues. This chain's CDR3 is CASSLVQGNYGYTF. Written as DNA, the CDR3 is TGTGCCAGCAGCTTAGTACAGGGGAACTATGGCTACACCTTC.

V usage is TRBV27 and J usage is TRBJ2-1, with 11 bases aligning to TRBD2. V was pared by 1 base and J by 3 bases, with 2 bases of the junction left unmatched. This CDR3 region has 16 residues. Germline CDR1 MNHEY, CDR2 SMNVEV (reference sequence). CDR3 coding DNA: TGTGCCAGCAGTTTATTGGGGACTAGCGGCTACAATGAGCAGTTCTTC. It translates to CASSLLGTSGYNEQFF.

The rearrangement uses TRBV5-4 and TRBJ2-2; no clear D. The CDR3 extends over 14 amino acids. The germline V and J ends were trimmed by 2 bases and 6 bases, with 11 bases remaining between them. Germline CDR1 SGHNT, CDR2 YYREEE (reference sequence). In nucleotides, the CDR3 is TGTGCCAGCAGCTTAGCAATTGAGGCCGGGGAGCTGTTTTTT. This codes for CASSLAIEAGELFF.

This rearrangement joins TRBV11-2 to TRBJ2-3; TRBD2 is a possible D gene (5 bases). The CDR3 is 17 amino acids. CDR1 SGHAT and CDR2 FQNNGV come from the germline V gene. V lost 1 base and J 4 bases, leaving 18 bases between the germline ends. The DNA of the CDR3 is TGTGCCAGCAGCTTAGTTCTTAGAGGGCACGGTTCAGATACGCAGTATTTT. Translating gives CASSLVLRGHGSDTQYF. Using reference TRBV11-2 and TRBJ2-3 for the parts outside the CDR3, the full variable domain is EAGVAQSPRYKIIEKRQSVAFWCNPISGHATLYWYQQILGQGPKLLIQFQNNGVVDDSQLPKDRFSAERLKGVDSTLKIQPAKLEDSAVYLCASSLVLRGHGSDTQYFGPGTRLTVL.

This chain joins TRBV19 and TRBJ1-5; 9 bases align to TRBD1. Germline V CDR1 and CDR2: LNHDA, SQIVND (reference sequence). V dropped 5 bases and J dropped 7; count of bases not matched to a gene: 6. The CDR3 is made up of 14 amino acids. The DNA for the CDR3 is TGTGCCAGTAGTGTCGGGACAGGGTACCAGCCCCAGCATTTT. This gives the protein CASSVGTGYQPQHF.

The CDR3 DNA reads as TGTGCTAGTGGTTTTTCCCTGGGAAGCGGGACAGGTTACGAGCAGTACTTC. Translating gives CASGFSLGSGTGYEQYF. The genes are TRBV12-5 and TRBJ2-7; D is possibly TRBD1 (8 bases). V was shortened by 3 bases and J by 4 bases, with 22 bases between the two germline ends. Germline loops: CDR1 LGHNT, CDR2 FRNRAP. The CDR3 is 17 amino acids.

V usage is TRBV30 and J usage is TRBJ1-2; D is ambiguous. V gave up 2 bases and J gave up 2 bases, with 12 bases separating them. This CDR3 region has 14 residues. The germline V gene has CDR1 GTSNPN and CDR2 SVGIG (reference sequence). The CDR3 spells CAWSPTGANYGYTF. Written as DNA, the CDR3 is TGTGCCTGGAGTCCAACGGGAGCGAACTATGGCTACACCTTC. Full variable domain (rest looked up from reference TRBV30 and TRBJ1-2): SQTIHQWPATLVQPVGSPLSLECTVEGTSNPNLYWYRQAAGRGLQLLFYSVGIGQISSEVPQNLSASRPQDRQFILSSKKLLLSDSGFYLCAWSPTGANYGYTFGSGTRLTVV.

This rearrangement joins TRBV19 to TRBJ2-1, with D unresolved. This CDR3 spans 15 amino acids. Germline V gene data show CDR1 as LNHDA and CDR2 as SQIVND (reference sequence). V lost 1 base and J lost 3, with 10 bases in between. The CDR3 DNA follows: TGTGCCAGTAGTATAGTACCAAACTACTACAATGAGCAGTTCTTC. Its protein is CASSIVPNYYNEQFF.

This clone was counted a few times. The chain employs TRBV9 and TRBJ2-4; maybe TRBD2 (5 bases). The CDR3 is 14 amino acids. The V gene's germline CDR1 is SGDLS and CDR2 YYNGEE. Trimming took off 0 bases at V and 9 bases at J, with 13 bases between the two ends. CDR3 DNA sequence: TGTGCCAGCAGCGTAGGAGATAGCGTCGGCATTCAGTACTTC. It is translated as CASSVGDSVGIQYF.

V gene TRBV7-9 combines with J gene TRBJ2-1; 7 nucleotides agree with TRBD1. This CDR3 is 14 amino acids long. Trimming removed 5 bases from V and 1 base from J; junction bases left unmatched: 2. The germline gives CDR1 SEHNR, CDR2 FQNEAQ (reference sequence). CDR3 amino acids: CASSLTGSYNEQFF. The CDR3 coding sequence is TGTGCCAGCAGCCTGACAGGGTCCTACAATGAGCAGTTCTTC.

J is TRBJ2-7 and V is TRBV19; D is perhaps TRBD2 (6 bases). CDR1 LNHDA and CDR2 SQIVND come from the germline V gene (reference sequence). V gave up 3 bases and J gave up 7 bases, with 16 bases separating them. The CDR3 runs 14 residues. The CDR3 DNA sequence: TGTGCCAGTAGTATTACGACAGCGAGCGGGGAGCAGTACTTC. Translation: CASSITTASGEQYF.

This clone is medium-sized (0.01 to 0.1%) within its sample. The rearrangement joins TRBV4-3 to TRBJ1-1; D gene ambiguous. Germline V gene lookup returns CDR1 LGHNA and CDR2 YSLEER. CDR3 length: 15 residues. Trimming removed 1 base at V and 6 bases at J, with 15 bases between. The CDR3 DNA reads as TGCGCCAGCAGCCAAGGGGTAACGCTAGACGCTGAAGCTTTCTTT. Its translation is CASSQGVTLDAEAFF.

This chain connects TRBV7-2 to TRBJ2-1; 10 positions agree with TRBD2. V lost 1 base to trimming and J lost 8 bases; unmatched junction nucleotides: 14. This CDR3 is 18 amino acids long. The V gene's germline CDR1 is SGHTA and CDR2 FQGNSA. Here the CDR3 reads CASSLEAGERGGGYEQFF. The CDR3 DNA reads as TGTGCCAGCAGCTTAGAGGCTGGAGAGCGGGGGGGCGGGTATGAGCAGTTCTTC.

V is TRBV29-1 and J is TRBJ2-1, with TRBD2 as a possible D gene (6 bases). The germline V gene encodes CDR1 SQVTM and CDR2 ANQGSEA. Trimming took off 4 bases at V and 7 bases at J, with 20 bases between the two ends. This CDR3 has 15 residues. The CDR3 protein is CSVAEGGTGLNEQFF. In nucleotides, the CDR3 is TGCAGCGTTGCGGAGGGCGGGACGGGGCTTAATGAGCAGTTCTTC.

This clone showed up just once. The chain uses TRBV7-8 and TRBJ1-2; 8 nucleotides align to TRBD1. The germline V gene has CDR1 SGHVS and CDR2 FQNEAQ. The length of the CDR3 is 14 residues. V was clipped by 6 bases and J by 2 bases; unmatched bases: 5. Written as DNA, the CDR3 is TGTGCCAGCAGTTCCAGGGGGCAAAACTATGGCTACACCTTC. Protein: CASSSRGQNYGYTF.

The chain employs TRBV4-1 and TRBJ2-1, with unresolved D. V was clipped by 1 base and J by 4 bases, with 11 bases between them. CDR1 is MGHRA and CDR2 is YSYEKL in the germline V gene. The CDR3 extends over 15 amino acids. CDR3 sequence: CASSQALQQYNEQFF. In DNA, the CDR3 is TGCGCCAGCAGCCAAGCTCTACAGCAATACAATGAGCAGTTCTTC.

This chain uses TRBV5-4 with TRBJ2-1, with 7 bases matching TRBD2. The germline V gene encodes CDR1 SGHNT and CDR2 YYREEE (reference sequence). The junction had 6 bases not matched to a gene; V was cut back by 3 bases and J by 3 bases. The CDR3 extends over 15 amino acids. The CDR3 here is CASSYSGESYNEQFF. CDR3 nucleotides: TGTGCCAGCAGCTACAGCGGGGAGAGCTACAATGAGCAGTTCTTC.

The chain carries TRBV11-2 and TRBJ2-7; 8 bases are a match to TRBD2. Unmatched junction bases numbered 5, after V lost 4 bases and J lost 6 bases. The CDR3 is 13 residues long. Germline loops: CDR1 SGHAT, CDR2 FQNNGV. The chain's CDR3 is CASSYGGGFEQYF. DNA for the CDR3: TGTGCCAGCAGCTACGGGGGGGGGTTCGAGCAGTACTTC. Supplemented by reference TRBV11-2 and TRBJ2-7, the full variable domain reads EAGVAQSPRYKIIEKRQSVAFWCNPISGHATLYWYQQILGQGPKLLIQFQNNGVVDDSQLPKDRFSAERLKGVDSTLKIQPAKLEDSAVYLCASSYGGGFEQYFGPGTRLTVT.

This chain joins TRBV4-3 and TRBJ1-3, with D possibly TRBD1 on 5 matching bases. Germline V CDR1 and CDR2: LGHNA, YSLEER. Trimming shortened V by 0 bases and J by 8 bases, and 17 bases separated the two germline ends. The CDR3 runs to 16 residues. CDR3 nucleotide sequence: TGCGCCAGCAGCCAAGAGGGGCCTCGCACAGAGGACACCATATATTTT. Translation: CASSQEGPRTEDTIYF.

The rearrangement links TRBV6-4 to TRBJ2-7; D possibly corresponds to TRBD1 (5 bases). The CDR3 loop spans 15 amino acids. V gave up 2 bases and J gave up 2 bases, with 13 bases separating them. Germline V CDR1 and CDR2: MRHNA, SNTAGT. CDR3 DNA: TGTGCCAGCAGTGACGAGGCAGGGCCAACCTACGAGCAGTACTTC. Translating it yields CASSDEAGPTYEQYF.

The CDR3 bases are TGTGCCAGCAGTTTATTGCGGCAGGGGGAGACTGAAGCTTTCTTT. Encoded protein: CASSLLRQGETEAFF. V and J are TRBV28 and TRBJ1-1; 7 bases align to TRBD1. Germline CDR1 reads MDHEN; CDR2 reads SYDVKM. CDR3 length equals 15 residues. The ends lost 1 base at V and 5 bases at J; junction bases unmatched: 7.

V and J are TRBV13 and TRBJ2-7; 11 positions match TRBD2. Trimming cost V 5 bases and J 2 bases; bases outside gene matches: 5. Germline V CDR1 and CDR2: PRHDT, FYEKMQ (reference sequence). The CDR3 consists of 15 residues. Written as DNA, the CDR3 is TGTGCCAGCAGCAAAGGGACTAGCGGCCCCTACGAGCAGTACTTC. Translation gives CASSKGTSGPYEQYF.

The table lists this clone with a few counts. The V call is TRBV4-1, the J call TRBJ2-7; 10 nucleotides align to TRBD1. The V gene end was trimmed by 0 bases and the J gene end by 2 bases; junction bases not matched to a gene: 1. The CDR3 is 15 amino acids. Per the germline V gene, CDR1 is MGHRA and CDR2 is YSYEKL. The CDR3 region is CASSQEGTGAYEQYF. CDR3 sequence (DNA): TGCGCCAGCAGCCAAGAAGGGACAGGGGCCTACGAGCAGTACTTC.

CDR3 protein: CSVEDIPRDSSYNEQFF. For the CDR3, the DNA is TGCAGCGTTGAAGACATACCACGGGATAGCTCCTACAATGAGCAGTTCTTC. V gene TRBV29-1 combines with J gene TRBJ2-1; D possibly corresponds to TRBD2 (5 bases). V gave up 0 bases and J gave up 0 bases, with 15 bases separating them. The germline V gene encodes CDR1 SQVTM and CDR2 ANQGSEA. This CDR3 has 17 residues.

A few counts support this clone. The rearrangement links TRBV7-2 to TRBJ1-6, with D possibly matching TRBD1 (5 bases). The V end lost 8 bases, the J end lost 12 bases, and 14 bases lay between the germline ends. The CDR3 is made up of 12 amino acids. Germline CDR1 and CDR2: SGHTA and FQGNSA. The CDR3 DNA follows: TGTGCCAGCGAACGGGACTCCCAACCCCTCCACTTT. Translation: CASERDSQPLHF. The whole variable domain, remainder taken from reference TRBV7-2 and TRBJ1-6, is GAGVSQSPSNKVTEKGKDVELRCDPISGHTALYWYRQSLGQGLEFLIYFQGNSAPDKSGLPSDRFSAERTGGSVSTLTIQRTQQEDSAVYLCASERDSQPLHFGNGTRLTVT.

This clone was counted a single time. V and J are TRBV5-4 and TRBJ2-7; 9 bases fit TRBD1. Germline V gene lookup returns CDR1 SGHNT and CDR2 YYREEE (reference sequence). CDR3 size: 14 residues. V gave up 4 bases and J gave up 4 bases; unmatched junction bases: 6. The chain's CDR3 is CASSATGGGYEQYF. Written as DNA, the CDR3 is TGTGCCAGCAGCGCTACAGGGGGCGGTTACGAGCAGTACTTC.

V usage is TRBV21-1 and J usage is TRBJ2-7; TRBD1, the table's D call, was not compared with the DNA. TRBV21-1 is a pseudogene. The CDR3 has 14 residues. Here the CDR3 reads CASSKTGRGREQYF. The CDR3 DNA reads TGTGCCAGCAGCAAAACCGGCAGGGGGCGCGAGCAGTACTTC.

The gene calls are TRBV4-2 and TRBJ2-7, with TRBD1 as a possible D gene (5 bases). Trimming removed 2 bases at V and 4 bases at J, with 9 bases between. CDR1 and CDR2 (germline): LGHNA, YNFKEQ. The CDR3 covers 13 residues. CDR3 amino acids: CASSQQGVYEQYF. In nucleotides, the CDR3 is TGTGCCAGCAGCCAACAGGGTGTGTACGAGCAGTACTTC.